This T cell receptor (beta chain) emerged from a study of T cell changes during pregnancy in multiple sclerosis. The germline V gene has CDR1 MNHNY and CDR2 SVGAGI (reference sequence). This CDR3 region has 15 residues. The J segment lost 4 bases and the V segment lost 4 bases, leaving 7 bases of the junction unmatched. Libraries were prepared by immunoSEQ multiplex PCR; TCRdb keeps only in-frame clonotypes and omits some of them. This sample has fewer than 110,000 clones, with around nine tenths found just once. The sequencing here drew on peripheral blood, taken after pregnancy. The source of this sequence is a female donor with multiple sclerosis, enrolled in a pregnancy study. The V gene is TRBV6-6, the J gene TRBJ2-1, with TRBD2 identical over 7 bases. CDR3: CASSSLLAEYNEQFF. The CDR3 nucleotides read TGTGCCAGCAGTTCCCTGCTAGCGGAATACAATGAGCAGTTCTTC.